Shown below are 31 T cell receptor beta chains from a single sample sequenced in a study of control samples from healthy donors and cancer patients. Produced via immunoSEQ multiplex PCR; TCRdb's table is partial and in-frame only. The sample includes roughly 89,000 clones, roughly 89% seen only once; the top ten take 15% to 20%. Sequenced: blood. Every receptor here comes from a man aged 50-60 years in good health.

The chain couples TRBV2 to TRBJ2-2, with 7 positions matching TRBD2. The CDR3 sequence is 14 residues long. Trimming cost V 7 bases and J 2 bases; bases outside gene matches: 4. The germline gives CDR1 SNHLY, CDR2 FYNNEI. CDR3 nucleotides: TGTGCCAGCATCGGACTAGGAAACACCGGGGAGCTGTTTTTT. Translated, it gives CASIGLGNTGELFF.

A word on this clone: At one end, the junction sequence differs from germline, possibly due to a read error. CDR3 loop: CASSSNRGVGDF. DNA of the CDR3: TGTGCCAGCAGCTCCAACAGGGGAGTGGGGGACTTT. This chain uses TRBV7-9 with TRBJ1-4, with TRBD1 matching over 7 bases. The length of the CDR3 is 12 residues. Germline V gene data show CDR1 as SEHNR and CDR2 as FQNEAQ (reference sequence).

V usage is TRBV7-9 and J usage is TRBJ2-2; 8 positions agree with TRBD1. V lost 2 bases and J lost 1; bases outside the gene matches: 6. The CDR3 runs to 17 residues. Germline values: CDR1 SEHNR, CDR2 FQNEAQ (reference sequence). For the CDR3, the DNA is TGTGCCAGCAGCTTACCCCGGACAGGGAGGAACACCGGGGAGCTGTTTTTT. Protein: CASSLPRTGRNTGELFF.

The chain is built from TRBV6-2 or TRBV6-3 and TRBJ2-7; TRBD2 aligns across 12 bases. CDR3 size: 15 residues. The germline CDR1 and CDR2 sequences are MNHEY and SVGEGT. Trimming at V came to 2 bases and at J to 2 bases, leaving 1 base not matched to a gene. CDR3 nucleotide sequence: TGTGCCAGCAGTTACGCTAGCGGGGGGGCCTACGAGCAGTACTTC. This translates into CASSYASGGAYEQYF.

The chain has TRBV6-5 and TRBJ1-1; TRBD1 matches 7 bases. The length of the CDR3 is 16 residues. CDR1 and CDR2 (germline): MNHEY, SVGAGI. V trimming: 1 base; J trimming: 1 base; junction bases outside the gene matches: 6. DNA for the CDR3: TGTGCCAGCAGTTACTTGCCGGGACAGCGGAACACTGAAGCTTTCTTT. This codes for CASSYLPGQRNTEAFF.

This clone has only a few counts. This rearrangement joins TRBV29-1 to TRBJ2-7; D gene ambiguous. Germline CDR1 reads SQVTM; CDR2 reads ANQGSEA. CDR3 length: 12 amino acids. Trimming shortened V by 4 bases and J by 6 bases, and 13 bases separated the two germline ends. The CDR3 sequence: CSVAVGLGEQYF. DNA for the CDR3: TGCAGCGTTGCGGTGGGGTTGGGCGAGCAGTACTTC.

The V gene is TRBV7-6, the J gene TRBJ2-5; D perhaps matches TRBD1 (5 bases). The CDR3 runs 15 residues. The V gene lost 2 bases and the J gene lost 5 bases, with 15 bases spanning the gap. Germline assignment: CDR1 SGHVS and CDR2 FNYEAQ. The CDR3 sequence is CASSLPIVGVETQYF. CDR3 bases: TGTGCCAGCAGCTTACCCATCGTAGGGGTTGAGACCCAGTACTTC.

The J gene is TRBJ1-2, the V gene TRBV29-1; D is undetermined. This CDR3 contains 11 residues. The germline V gene has CDR1 SQVTM and CDR2 ANQGSEA. V was shortened by 0 bases and J by 12 bases, with 11 bases between the two germline ends. CDR3 nucleotides: TGCAGCGTTGAAGATTCAAGGAATCACACCTTC. Protein sequence: CSVEDSRNHTF.

V is TRBV3-1 (or the pseudogene TRBV3-2) and J is TRBJ1-2; a possible D gene is TRBD1 (5 bases). This CDR3 has 13 amino acids. Germline-derived CDR1 and CDR2 are LGHDT and YNNKEL (reference sequence). Trimming removed 4 bases from V and 8 bases from J, with 14 bases in between. In DNA, the CDR3 is TGTGCCAGCAGCCGAAGGCGGGGGGACGGCTACACCTTC. Translating gives CASSRRRGDGYTF.

The chain uses TRBV20-1 and TRBJ2-7, with D possibly matching TRBD2 (5 bases). V lost 5 bases, J lost 6 bases, and 11 bases lay in between. The CDR3 contains 11 residues. CDR1 is DFQATT and CDR2 is SNEGSKA in the germline V gene (reference sequence). The CDR3 DNA is TGCAGTGCTGGACGGGGTGGCGAGCAGTACTTC. Translated, it gives CSAGRGGEQYF.

The V call is TRBV3-1 (or the pseudogene TRBV3-2), the J call TRBJ1-5; the match to TRBD1 covers 9 bases. Germline V gene data show CDR1 as LGHDT and CDR2 as YNNKEL (reference sequence). V dropped 4 bases and J dropped 2; count of bases not matched to a gene: 12. There are 18 residues in the CDR3. The DNA of the CDR3 is TGTGCCAGCAGCCCCGGGACAGGGTACGGGTCTGGCAATCAGCCCCAGCATTTT. It is translated as CASSPGTGYGSGNQPQHF.

The chain carries TRBV5-6 and TRBJ1-5; 7 nucleotides agree with TRBD1. The length of the CDR3 is 14 residues. J lost 6 bases, V lost 2 bases, and 5 bases had no gene match. Germline CDR1 reads SGHDT; CDR2 reads YYEEEE. As DNA, the CDR3 is TGTGCCAGCAGCTTTGGGACAGCCGGTCAGCCCCAGCATTTT. It yields the protein CASSFGTAGQPQHF. Complete variable domain (other parts from reference TRBV5-6 and TRBJ1-5): DAGVTQSPTHLIKTRGQQVTLRCSPKSGHDTVSWYQQALGQGPQFIFQYYEEEERQRGNFPDRFSGHQFPNYSSELNVNALLLGDSALYLCASSFGTAGQPQHFGDGTRLSIL.

V and J are TRBV6-4 and TRBJ2-5, with 9 nucleotides matching TRBD1. V shed 6 bases and J 5 bases; nucleotides not matched to a gene: 4. The CDR3 length is 13 residues. Per the germline V gene, CDR1 is MRHNA and CDR2 is SNTAGT. CDR3 in amino acids: CASSADRGETQYF. In DNA form, the CDR3 reads TGTGCCAGCAGCGCGGACAGGGGCGAGACCCAGTACTTC.

This sequence joins TRBV11-2 and TRBJ1-4; D perhaps matches TRBD1 (5 bases). Germline assignment: CDR1 SGHAT and CDR2 FQNNGV. The V end lost 2 bases, the J end lost 7 bases, and 8 bases lay between the germline ends. The CDR3 is 13 residues long. DNA for the CDR3: TGTGCCAGCAGCTTAATGACAGCTGAAAAACTGTTTTTT. This translates into CASSLMTAEKLFF.

CDR3 in DNA: TGTGCCAGCAGCGAGTCAAGAGAAGCTTTCTTT. It yields the protein CASSESREAFF. The chain couples TRBV7-9 to TRBJ1-1; no definite D call. The germline V gene encodes CDR1 SEHNR and CDR2 FQNEAQ (reference sequence). CDR3 length: 11 residues. V shed 5 bases and J shed 8 bases, with 9 bases lying between them.

This rearrangement joins TRBV7-2 to TRBJ1-5; TRBD1 is a possible D gene (5 bases). Germline CDR1 SGHTA, CDR2 FQGNSA. The CDR3 loop spans 15 amino acids. V was clipped by 0 bases and J by 2 bases, with 8 bases between them. The DNA of the CDR3 is TGTGCCAGCAGCTTAGCAAGGGGAGGCAATCAGCCCCAGCATTTT. Translated: CASSLARGGNQPQHF.

The V gene is TRBV6-1, the J gene TRBJ1-1, with D unresolved. V shed 6 bases and J shed 9 bases, with 20 bases lying between them. The CDR3 sequence is 14 residues long. Germline V gene data show CDR1 as MNHNS and CDR2 as SASEGT. The CDR3 bases are TGTGCCAGCAGGATATCCACCACGGGGTATAAAGCTTTCTTT. It specifies CASRISTTGYKAFF.

A single count supports this clone. The chain links TRBV7-8 to TRBJ1-1; D is ambiguous. This CDR3 spans 15 amino acids. V lost 1 base and J 5 bases, leaving 14 bases between the germline ends. CDR1 and CDR2 (germline): SGHVS, FQNEAQ. CDR3 region: CASSLGLKGSTEAFF. The CDR3 nucleotides are TGTGCCAGCAGCTTAGGCCTCAAAGGAAGTACTGAAGCTTTCTTT.

This clone showed up just once. The CDR3 is CSAPRQHGYTF. The CDR3 coding sequence is TGCAGTGCTCCGAGACAGCATGGCTACACCTTC. J is TRBJ1-2 and V is TRBV20-1; possibly TRBD1 for D (5 bases). The V gene's germline CDR1 is DFQATT and CDR2 SNEGSKA (reference sequence). The CDR3 length is 11 residues. Trimming removed 5 bases from V and 6 bases from J, with 10 bases in between.

The chain employs TRBV7-6 and TRBJ2-1; 12 positions agree with TRBD2. Germline-derived CDR1 and CDR2 are SGHVS and FNYEAQ. V lost 2 bases to trimming and J lost 7 bases; unmatched junction nucleotides: 6. CDR3 length: 16 residues. The DNA of the CDR3 is TGTGCCAGCAGCTTATCTAGGACTAGCGGGGTGAATGAGCAGTTCTTC. Its translation is CASSLSRTSGVNEQFF.

This chain links TRBV6-6 with TRBJ1-1; a weak D match, TRBD1 (5 bases). The V gene lost 4 bases and the J gene lost 7 bases, with 7 bases spanning the gap. The CDR3 runs to 11 residues. Per germline, CDR1 MNHNY and CDR2 SVGAGI (reference sequence). The CDR3 DNA reads as TGTGCCAGCAGTTGGCAGGGTGAAGCTTTCTTT. This sequence encodes CASSWQGEAFF.

For this clone: This sample includes further DNA sequences coding for the same CDR3. The rearrangement joins TRBV27 to TRBJ2-2; 11 bases line up with TRBD1. The germline V gene has CDR1 MNHEY and CDR2 SMNVEV (reference sequence). The CDR3 totals 15 residues. With 3 bases clipped from V and 3 bases from J, the junction kept 0 bases outside the gene matches. CDR3 coding DNA: TGTGCCAGCAGTTTGGACAGGGGGCACACCGGGGAGCTGTTTTTT. This encodes CASSLDRGHTGELFF.

The chain employs TRBV10-3 and TRBJ1-1; no clear D gene. Germline V gene data show CDR1 as ENHRY and CDR2 as SYGVKD. V lost 10 bases to trimming and J lost 1 base, with 19 bases between them. This CDR3 contains 15 residues. This CDR3 is CATSRNTVSNTEAFF. The DNA for the CDR3 is TGTGCCACCAGCCGAAACACAGTTTCGAACACTGAAGCTTTCTTT.

For the CDR3, the DNA is TGTGCCAGCAGTTACTCCTTCCTGGCTTACGAGCAGTACTTC. It yields the protein CASSYSFLAYEQYF. The V and J genes are TRBV6-2 or TRBV6-3 and TRBJ2-7; no clear D gene. V was trimmed by 0 bases and J by 4 bases, leaving 10 bases between them. The germline V gene has CDR1 MNHEY and CDR2 SVGEGT. The CDR3 is made up of 14 amino acids.

In its sample, this clone was seen once. The chain is built from TRBV7-9 and TRBJ1-1, with D uncertain. The length of the CDR3 is 15 residues. Germline CDR1 SEHNR, CDR2 FQNEAQ (reference sequence). Trimming left V 3 bases short and J 2 bases short, with 13 bases between. In DNA, the CDR3 is TGTGCCAGCAGCTTGGCCCCGGGCGATAACACTGAAGCTTTCTTT. Translated, it gives CASSLAPGDNTEAFF.

The CDR3 sequence: CSALRTDEQYF. The CDR3 DNA reads as TGCAGTGCTCTTAGGACCGACGAGCAGTACTTC. V is TRBV20-1 and J is TRBJ2-7, with unresolved D. V was pared by 5 bases and J by 5 bases, with 10 bases between. The germline gives CDR1 DFQATT, CDR2 SNEGSKA (reference sequence). The CDR3 has 11 amino acids.

This chain joins TRBV6-2 or TRBV6-3 and TRBJ1-1; no clear D gene. V dropped 2 bases and J dropped 4 bases, with 8 bases sitting between them. Germline values: CDR1 MNHEY, CDR2 SVGEGT. The CDR3 runs 13 residues. The CDR3 coding sequence is TGTGCCAGCAGTTACGTGGTGGGCACTGAAGCTTTCTTT. Translation gives CASSYVVGTEAFF.

The rearrangement uses TRBV7-9 and TRBJ1-4, with D hard to call. The CDR3 is 14 residues long. Trimming removed 1 base at V and 8 bases at J, with 11 bases between. CDR1 SEHNR and CDR2 FQNEAQ come from the germline V gene (reference sequence). Here the CDR3 DNA reads TGTGCCAGCAGCTTAGGAACATCCGTAGAAAAACTGTTTTTT. This gives the protein CASSLGTSVEKLFF. The full variable domain, its missing parts supplied by reference TRBV7-9 and TRBJ1-4, is DTGVSQNPRHKITKRGQNVTFRCDPISEHNRLYWYRQTLGQGPEFLTYFQNEAQLEKSRLLSDRFSAERPKGSFSTLEIQRTEQGDSAMYLCASSLGTSVEKLFFGSGTQLSVL.

The chain links TRBV27 to TRBJ2-3; 8 bases are shared with TRBD2. The CDR3 consists of 18 residues. Germline CDR1 is MNHEY and CDR2 is SMNVEV (reference sequence). Trimming took 5 bases from V and 2 from J; bases not matched to a gene: 15. CDR3 nucleotides: TGTGCCAGCAGTCGCGAAGGAGGGACTAGGATTTACACAGATACGCAGTATTTT. It yields the protein CASSREGGTRIYTDTQYF.

The V and J genes are TRBV29-1 and TRBJ1-2; D is undetermined. V was cut by 2 bases and J by 7 bases, with 8 bases left in between. CDR1 and CDR2 from the germline V gene are SQVTM and ANQGSEA. The CDR3 loop spans 11 amino acids. CDR3 residues: CSVESPGGYTF. As DNA, the CDR3 is TGCAGCGTTGAAAGCCCCGGTGGCTACACCTTC.

The V call is TRBV10-3, the J call TRBJ1-6; D is possibly TRBD1 (5 bases). The CDR3 spans 14 residues. CDR1 and CDR2 from the germline V gene are ENHRY and SYGVKD. Trimming shortened V by 6 bases and J by 7 bases, and 13 bases separated the two germline ends. The CDR3 DNA reads as TGTGCCATCAGGGGGGGAGTGGGCAATTCACCCCTCCACTTT. It specifies CAIRGGVGNSPLHF.